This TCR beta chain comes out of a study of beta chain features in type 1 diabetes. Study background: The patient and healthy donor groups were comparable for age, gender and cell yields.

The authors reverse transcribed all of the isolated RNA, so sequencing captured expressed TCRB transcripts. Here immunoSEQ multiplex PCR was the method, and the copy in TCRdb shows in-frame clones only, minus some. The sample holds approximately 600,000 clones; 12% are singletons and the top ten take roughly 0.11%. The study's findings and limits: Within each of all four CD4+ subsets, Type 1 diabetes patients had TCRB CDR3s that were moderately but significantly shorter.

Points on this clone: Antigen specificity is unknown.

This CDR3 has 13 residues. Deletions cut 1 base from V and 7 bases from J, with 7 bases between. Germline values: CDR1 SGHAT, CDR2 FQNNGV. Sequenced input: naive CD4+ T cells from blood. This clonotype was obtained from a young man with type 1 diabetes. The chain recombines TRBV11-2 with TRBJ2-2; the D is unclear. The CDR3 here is CASSLGLGGELFF. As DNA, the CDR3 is TGTGCCAGCAGCTTAGGCTTGGGCGGGGAGCTGTTTTTT. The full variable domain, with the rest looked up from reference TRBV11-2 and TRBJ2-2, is EAGVAQSPRYKIIEKRQSVAFWCNPISGHATLYWYQQILGQGPKLLIQFQNNGVVDDSQLPKDRFSAERLKGVDSTLKIQPAKLEDSAVYLCASSLGLGGELFFGEGSRLTVL.